This TCR beta chain was profiled in a study of CD8 T cell repertoires and HIV-1 epitope variants. Study at large: Tested: three Gag epitope families, Nef HW9 and YT9. Enriched T cells were co-cultured with equal numbers of autologous T cell-negative antigen-presenting cells. A roughly 10-day culture received IL-2, IL-7 and IL-15 on days 3 and 7. Findings of the study overall: Most of the nine antigen-specific clonotypes appeared cross-reactive to autologous or escape variants.

TCRdb's copy holds only in-frame clones and misses some; the assay was immunoSEQ multiplex PCR. The sample carries about 5,500 clones, approximately 70% recorded once. About this clone: The antigen remains unidentified.

This CDR3 has 16 residues. Germline lookup yields CDR1 ENHRY and CDR2 SYGVKD. Germline trimming cut 8 bases from V and 4 bases from J; bases unmatched to any gene: 14. The receptor's source is a male donor with HIV. The specimen was cultured CD8+ T cells derived from PBMCs. The chain is built from TRBV10-3 and TRBJ2-5; 9 nucleotides agree with TRBD2. Written as DNA, the CDR3 is TGTGCCATCGGCGGAGGAGGCGGGGGGGCGTCAGAGACCCAGTACTTC. It translates to CAIGGGGGGASETQYF.